A selection of T cell receptor beta chains follows, all from one sample in a study of immune cell composition in non-small cell lung cancer. Produced via immunoSEQ multiplex PCR; TCRdb's table is partial and in-frame only. Of approximately 6,000 clones detected, around 90% appear once; the ten largest clones hold under 8.5%. The sequenced sample consisted of non-adjacent lung tissue. These receptors were obtained from a human donor with non-small cell lung cancer. Both conserved end residues are part of each CDR3. The D gene is left open where the match is weak. Clone sizes are given selectively: once, few, many, or a class where the clone is expanded.

CDR3 protein: CASSLAPGSYEQYF; CDR3 DNA: TGTGCCAGCAGCTTAGCCCCAGGGTCGTACGAGCAGTACTTC; clone size: few; V gene: TRBV11-2; CDR3 length: 14; J gene: TRBJ2-7; D gene: NA
CDR3 protein: CAWDAGLAGVSEQYF; CDR3 DNA: TGTGCCTGGGATGCGGGACTAGCGGGAGTAAGCGAGCAGTACTTC; clone size: NA; V gene: TRBV30; CDR3 length: 15; J gene: TRBJ2-7; D gene: TRBD2
CDR3 protein: CSVGGTVRTDTQYF; CDR3 DNA: TGCAGCGTTGGAGGCACCGTTCGCACAGATACGCAGTATTTT; clone size: NA; V gene: TRBV29-1; CDR3 length: 14; J gene: TRBJ2-3; D gene: NA
CDR3 protein: CASSLGQGAVETQYF; CDR3 DNA: TGCGCCAGCAGCTTGGGACAGGGGGCAGTTGAGACCCAGTACTTC; clone size: NA; V gene: TRBV5-1; CDR3 length: 15; J gene: TRBJ2-5; D gene: TRBD1
CDR3 protein: CASSGTSGWYEQYF; CDR3 DNA: TGTGCCAGCAGTGGGACTAGCGGTTGGTACGAGCAGTACTTC; clone size: NA; V gene: TRBV2; CDR3 length: 14; J gene: TRBJ2-7; D gene: TRBD2
CDR3 protein: CASRSSEQAKNIQYF; CDR3 DNA: TGTGCCAGCAGATCTTCGGAACAGGCCAAAAACATTCAGTACTTC; clone size: NA; V gene: TRBV27; CDR3 length: 15; J gene: TRBJ2-4; D gene: NA
CDR3 protein: CASSLNSGRGETQYF; CDR3 DNA: TGTGCCAGCAGCTTAAATAGCGGGAGGGGAGAGACCCAGTACTTC; clone size: NA; V gene: TRBV7-3; CDR3 length: 15; J gene: TRBJ2-5; D gene: TRBD2
CDR3 protein: CASSEGTSGVYNEQFF; CDR3 DNA: TGTGCCAGCAGCGAGGGAACTAGCGGAGTCTACAATGAGCAGTTCTTC; clone size: NA; V gene: TRBV9; CDR3 length: 16; J gene: TRBJ2-1; D gene: TRBD2
CDR3 protein: CAWSGAWSGANVLTF; CDR3 DNA: TGTGCCTGGAGTGGAGCTTGGTCTGGGGCCAACGTCCTGACTTTC; clone size: once; V gene: TRBV30; CDR3 length: 15; J gene: TRBJ2-6; D gene: NA
CDR3 protein: CASSGEGKQPQHF; CDR3 DNA: TGTGCCAGCAGTGGAGAGGGAAAACAGCCCCAGCATTTT; clone size: NA; V gene: TRBV25-1; CDR3 length: 13; J gene: TRBJ1-5; D gene: NA
CDR3 protein: CASSPPALAGSNTQYF; CDR3 DNA: TGTGCCAGCTCACCACCGGCTTTGGCGGGATCTAATACGCAGTATTTT; clone size: NA; V gene: TRBV18; CDR3 length: 16; J gene: TRBJ2-3; D gene: NA
CDR3 protein: CASSVDRGSYEQYF; CDR3 DNA: TGTGCTAGCAGCGTTGACAGGGGCTCCTACGAGCAGTACTTC; clone size: NA; V gene: TRBV7-7; CDR3 length: 14; J gene: TRBJ2-7; D gene: TRBD1
CDR3 protein: CASTPDLRGKRNYGYTF; CDR3 DNA: TGTGCCAGCACCCCGGATCTAAGGGGAAAAAGGAACTATGGCTACACCTTC; clone size: NA; V gene: TRBV11-2; CDR3 length: 17; J gene: TRBJ1-2; D gene: NA
CDR3 protein: CASQTSQGAGQPQHF; CDR3 DNA: TGTGCCAGCCAGACTTCACAGGGGGCGGGACAGCCCCAGCATTTT; clone size: NA; V gene: TRBV6-5; CDR3 length: 15; J gene: TRBJ1-5; D gene: TRBD1
CDR3 protein: CASSLATGAGVYNEQFF; CDR3 DNA: TGTGCCAGCAGCTTAGCAACCGGGGCGGGGGTCTACAATGAGCAGTTCTTC; clone size: NA; V gene: TRBV7-6; CDR3 length: 17; J gene: TRBJ2-1; D gene: TRBD2
CDR3 protein: CASSLAGGRDTQYF; CDR3 DNA: TGTGCCAGCAGCTTAGCGGGAGGCCGAGATACGCAGTATTTT; clone size: NA; V gene: TRBV7-9; CDR3 length: 14; J gene: TRBJ2-3; D gene: NA
CDR3 protein: CASSLLGRLNTGELFF; CDR3 DNA: TGCGCCAGCAGCTTGTTGGGGCGCTTAAACACCGGGGAGCTGTTTTTT; clone size: NA; V gene: TRBV5-1; CDR3 length: 16; J gene: TRBJ2-2; D gene: NA
CDR3 protein: CASRPGGAKNIQYF; CDR3 DNA: TGTGCCAGCCGCCCGGGGGGGGCCAAAAACATTCAGTACTTC; clone size: NA; V gene: TRBV27; CDR3 length: 14; J gene: TRBJ2-4; D gene: TRBD2
CDR3 protein: CASSKGSGRETQYF; CDR3 DNA: TGTGCCAGTAGTAAAGGAAGCGGGAGAGAGACCCAGTACTTC; clone size: NA; V gene: TRBV19; CDR3 length: 14; J gene: TRBJ2-5; D gene: TRBD2
CDR3 protein: CASSPARGETQYF; CDR3 DNA: TGCGCCAGCAGCCCCGCTCGGGGTGAGACCCAGTACTTC; clone size: NA; V gene: TRBV5-1; CDR3 length: 13; J gene: TRBJ2-5; D gene: NA
CDR3 protein: CASSYGFDSYNEQFF; CDR3 DNA: TGTGCCAGCAGTTACGGTTTCGACAGTTACAATGAGCAGTTCTTC; clone size: NA; V gene: TRBV2; CDR3 length: 15; J gene: TRBJ2-1; D gene: NA
CDR3 protein: CASSQTGTGYGYTF; CDR3 DNA: TGTGCCAGCAGCCAAACCGGGACAGGGTATGGCTACACCTTC; clone size: NA; V gene: TRBV7-2; CDR3 length: 14; J gene: TRBJ1-2; D gene: TRBD1
CDR3 protein: CASSKFRQVSTQPQHF; CDR3 DNA: TGTGCCAGCAGCAAGTTCAGACAGGTGTCTACTCAGCCCCAGCATTTT; clone size: once; V gene: TRBV28; CDR3 length: 16; J gene: TRBJ1-5; D gene: NA
CDR3 protein: CASTQTQGSKNIQYF; CDR3 DNA: TGTGCCAGCACCCAGACACAGGGTTCCAAAAACATTCAGTACTTC; clone size: few; V gene: TRBV6-5; CDR3 length: 15; J gene: TRBJ2-4; D gene: NA
CDR3 protein: CASSFGLSLTSTDTQYF; CDR3 DNA: TGCGCCAGCAGCTTCGGACTTTCTCTTACTAGCACAGATACGCAGTATTTT; clone size: NA; V gene: TRBV5-1; CDR3 length: 17; J gene: TRBJ2-3; D gene: NA
CDR3 protein: CAISEGGAMNTEAFF; CDR3 DNA: TGTGCCATCAGTGAAGGAGGGGCGATGAACACTGAAGCTTTCTTT; clone size: NA; V gene: TRBV10-3; CDR3 length: 15; J gene: TRBJ1-1; D gene: NA
CDR3 protein: CASSLDRGPSEQFF; CDR3 DNA: TGTGCCAGCAGCTTGGACAGGGGGCCGAGTGAGCAGTTCTTC; clone size: large; V gene: TRBV5-4; CDR3 length: 14; J gene: TRBJ2-1; D gene: TRBD1
CDR3 protein: CASSLARGRGQETQYF; CDR3 DNA: TGTGCCAGCAGTTTGGCAAGGGGCAGGGGGCAAGAGACCCAGTACTTC; clone size: NA; V gene: TRBV6-5; CDR3 length: 16; J gene: TRBJ2-5; D gene: TRBD1
CDR3 protein: CASSYHDGDTTDTQYF; CDR3 DNA: TGTGCCAGCAGTTACCACGACGGGGACACTACAGATACGCAGTATTTT; clone size: NA; V gene: TRBV6-5; CDR3 length: 16; J gene: TRBJ2-3; D gene: NA
CDR3 protein: CASSPRQGMDTQYF; CDR3 DNA: TGCGCCAGCAGCCCCCGACAGGGAATGGATACGCAGTATTTT; clone size: NA; V gene: TRBV5-1; CDR3 length: 14; J gene: TRBJ2-3; D gene: TRBD1
CDR3 protein: CASSLGQGFYEQYF; CDR3 DNA: TGTGCCAGCAGCTTAGGACAGGGCTTCTACGAGCAGTACTTC; clone size: NA; V gene: TRBV9; CDR3 length: 14; J gene: TRBJ2-7; D gene: TRBD1
CDR3 protein: CASSSGVGTGELFF; CDR3 DNA: TGTGCCAGCAGCAGCGGGGTAGGCACCGGGGAGCTGTTTTTT; clone size: NA; V gene: TRBV27; CDR3 length: 14; J gene: TRBJ2-2; D gene: TRBD2
CDR3 protein: CASTQGGSYNEQFF; CDR3 DNA: TGCGCGAGCACTCAAGGAGGGTCCTACAATGAGCAGTTCTTC; clone size: NA; V gene: TRBV5-1; CDR3 length: 14; J gene: TRBJ2-1; D gene: NA
CDR3 protein: CASWEGPNTEAFF; CDR3 DNA: TGTGCCAGCTGGGAGGGACCGAACACTGAAGCTTTCTTT; clone size: NA; V gene: TRBV27; CDR3 length: 13; J gene: TRBJ1-1; D gene: NA
CDR3 protein: CASAGAPPTVQYF; CDR3 DNA: TGTGCCAGCGCAGGGGCCCCCCCTACTGTGCAGTACTTC; clone size: NA; V gene: TRBV28; CDR3 length: 13; J gene: TRBJ2-7; D gene: NA
CDR3 protein: CASSLRGLAGGLDTQYF; CDR3 DNA: TGTGCCAGCAGCTTGCGAGGACTAGCGGGAGGGCTGGATACGCAGTATTTT; clone size: NA; V gene: TRBV5-4; CDR3 length: 17; J gene: TRBJ2-3; D gene: TRBD2
CDR3 protein: CASSLGLAGGGETQYF; CDR3 DNA: TGTGCCAGCAGCTTAGGACTAGCGGGAGGCGGGGAGACCCAGTACTTC; clone size: NA; V gene: TRBV7-2; CDR3 length: 16; J gene: TRBJ2-5; D gene: TRBD2
CDR3 protein: CASSPTGADTGELFF; CDR3 DNA: TGTGCCAGCAGCCCGACAGGGGCGGACACCGGGGAGCTGTTTTTT; clone size: NA; V gene: TRBV7-3; CDR3 length: 15; J gene: TRBJ2-2; D gene: TRBD1
CDR3 protein: CASDPGGNQPQHF; CDR3 DNA: TGTGCCAGTGATCCAGGGGGCAATCAGCCCCAGCATTTT; clone size: NA; V gene: TRBV19; CDR3 length: 13; J gene: TRBJ1-5; D gene: NA
CDR3 protein: CATSLRTSGRYNEQFF; CDR3 DNA: TGTGCCACCAGCCTTCGGACTAGCGGGAGATACAATGAGCAGTTCTTC; clone size: NA; V gene: TRBV15; CDR3 length: 16; J gene: TRBJ2-1; D gene: TRBD2
CDR3 protein: CASSVDDGDTEAFF; CDR3 DNA: TGTGCCAGCAGCGTAGATGACGGAGACACTGAAGCTTTCTTT; clone size: once; V gene: TRBV9; CDR3 length: 14; J gene: TRBJ1-1; D gene: NA
CDR3 protein: CASRNTGTSKETQYF; CDR3 DNA: TGCGCCAGCAGAAACACCGGGACTAGCAAAGAGACCCAGTACTTC; clone size: NA; V gene: TRBV5-1; CDR3 length: 15; J gene: TRBJ2-5; D gene: TRBD2
CDR3 protein: CASSPTRFYEQYF; CDR3 DNA: TGTGCCAGCAGCCCGACACGATTCTACGAGCAGTACTTC; clone size: once; V gene: TRBV14; CDR3 length: 13; J gene: TRBJ2-7; D gene: NA
CDR3 protein: CASQRQLLTTDTQYF; CDR3 DNA: TGTGCCAGCCAGAGGCAGCTCCTAACCACAGATACGCAGTATTTT; clone size: NA; V gene: TRBV7-2; CDR3 length: 15; J gene: TRBJ2-3; D gene: NA
CDR3 protein: CASTFRDRGNEQFF; CDR3 DNA: TGTGCCAGTACGTTTCGCGACAGGGGCAATGAGCAGTTCTTC; clone size: NA; V gene: TRBV19; CDR3 length: 14; J gene: TRBJ2-1; D gene: TRBD1
CDR3 protein: CASSPRASGTDNEQFF; CDR3 DNA: TGTGCCAGCAGCCCCAGGGCTAGCGGGACCGACAATGAGCAGTTCTTC; clone size: NA; V gene: TRBV4-2; CDR3 length: 16; J gene: TRBJ2-1; D gene: TRBD2
CDR3 protein: CASSSDRGSSTNEKLFF; CDR3 DNA: TGTGCCAGCAGTTCCGACAGGGGAAGCTCAACTAATGAAAAACTGTTTTTT; clone size: NA; V gene: TRBV27; CDR3 length: 17; J gene: TRBJ1-4; D gene: TRBD1
CDR3 protein: CAWSRGSQYEQYF; CDR3 DNA: TGTGCCTGGAGTAGGGGTAGCCAGTACGAGCAGTACTTC; clone size: NA; V gene: TRBV30; CDR3 length: 13; J gene: TRBJ2-7; D gene: NA
CDR3 protein: CASSSEGGVEQYF; CDR3 DNA: TGTGCCAGCAGCTCAGAGGGAGGGGTCGAGCAGTACTTC; clone size: once; V gene: TRBV9; CDR3 length: 13; J gene: TRBJ2-7; D gene: TRBD2
CDR3 protein: CASSVGAGGGQTQYF; CDR3 DNA: TGTGCCAGCAGCGTAGGAGCGGGAGGGGGTCAGACCCAGTACTTC; clone size: NA; V gene: TRBV9; CDR3 length: 15; J gene: TRBJ2-5; D gene: TRBD2
CDR3 protein: CASSKDREDNQPQHF; CDR3 DNA: TGTGCCAGCAGTAAGGACAGGGAGGACAATCAGCCCCAGCATTTT; clone size: NA; V gene: TRBV6-5; CDR3 length: 15; J gene: TRBJ1-5; D gene: TRBD1
CDR3 protein: CASSAGGGYGYTF; CDR3 DNA: TGTGCCAGCAGCGCTGGCGGGGGTTATGGCTACACCTTC; clone size: NA; V gene: TRBV5-4; CDR3 length: 13; J gene: TRBJ1-2; D gene: NA
CDR3 protein: CASSLGLAGGPRYF; CDR3 DNA: TGTGCCAGCAGCTTAGGTCTAGCGGGAGGTCCGAGATACTTC; clone size: NA; V gene: TRBV11-2; CDR3 length: 14; J gene: TRBJ2-7; D gene: TRBD2
CDR3 protein: CAINGEVNQPQHF; CDR3 DNA: TGTGCCATCAACGGGGAGGTCAATCAGCCCCAGCATTTT; clone size: NA; V gene: TRBV10-3; CDR3 length: 13; J gene: TRBJ1-5; D gene: NA
CDR3 protein: CASSWSGAGAGDTQYF; CDR3 DNA: TGCGCCAGCAGCTGGAGTGGGGCGGGAGCTGGAGATACGCAGTATTTT; clone size: NA; V gene: TRBV5-1; CDR3 length: 16; J gene: TRBJ2-3; D gene: TRBD2